Listed here are 26 T cell receptor beta chains from one sample, sequenced in a study of beta chain features in type 1 diabetes (dated by TCRdb to 2016 to 2019). The library was produced with the immunoSEQ multiplex PCR assay. The entire amount of isolated RNA was reverse transcribed using the High Capacity cDNA Reverse Transcription Kit, so the sequenced TCRB transcripts were expressed ones. TCRdb mirrors the immuneACCESS table, restricted to in-frame sequences. Some clones are absent from its copies; in checked studies, under half trace to an unresolved V gene, and the reason for the others is unknown. This sample comprises around 310,000 clones, around 10% of them detected only once. Together, the top ten hold around 0.015% of the sample. The sample consisted of naive CD4+ T cells from blood. What this sample's cell subset or site label stands for: true naive CD4+ T cells. Every receptor here comes from a woman under 40 in good health.

This clone has a single count. The chain has TRBV6-5 and TRBJ2-5; 7 nucleotides agree with TRBD1. V lost 5 bases and J lost 2; bases outside the gene matches: 8. CDR3 size: 15 residues. Germline CDR1 MNHEY, CDR2 SVGAGI. The chain's CDR3 is CASSGTGTAQETQYF. For the CDR3, the DNA is TGTGCCAGCAGTGGAACCGGGACAGCTCAAGAGACCCAGTACTTC.

This clone was observed a handful of times. The V and J genes are TRBV4-3 and TRBJ2-4, with 7 bases fitting TRBD2. The junction had 0 bases not matched to a gene; V was cut back by 1 base and J by 6 bases. The V gene's germline CDR1 is LGHNA and CDR2 YSLEER. The CDR3 is 13 amino acids. The CDR3 loop is CASSQGEGNIQYF. In nucleotides, the CDR3 is TGCGCCAGCAGCCAAGGGGAGGGAAACATTCAGTACTTC.

V gene TRBV30 combines with J gene TRBJ1-2; 11 nucleotides line up with TRBD1. Trimming cost V 2 bases and J 5 bases; bases outside gene matches: 10. The CDR3 is 16 residues long. Germline CDR1 reads GTSNPN; CDR2 reads SVGIG (reference sequence). The DNA of the CDR3 is TGTGCCTGGAGTCGGACACGGGACAGGGGGTTGTATGGCTACACCTTC. It codes for CAWSRTRDRGLYGYTF.

This chain joins TRBV29-1 and TRBJ2-3; D gene ambiguous. Trimming took 3 bases from V and 0 from J, leaving 10 bases between them. The CDR3 spans 14 residues. CDR1 is SQVTM and CDR2 is ANQGSEA in the germline V gene. The CDR3 loop reads CSVEAQESTDTQYF. DNA of the CDR3: TGCAGCGTTGAGGCGCAGGAAAGCACAGATACGCAGTATTTT.

This chain uses TRBV9 with TRBJ2-1; 9 bases line up with TRBD2. V was clipped by 0 bases and J by 2 bases; unmatched bases: 12. Germline CDR1 SGDLS, CDR2 YYNGEE. CDR3 length: 19 amino acids. DNA of the CDR3: TGTGCCAGCAGCGTAGCAATTTTTTCGGCGGGAGGGCCCTACAATGAGCAGTTCTTC. This gives the protein CASSVAIFSAGGPYNEQFF.

The chain has TRBV7-3 and TRBJ2-1, with 10 bases matching TRBD2. The CDR3 totals 15 residues. The germline gives CDR1 SGHTA, CDR2 FQGTGA. With V trimmed by 0 bases and J by 9 bases, 5 bases remained unmatched. CDR3 protein: CASSLTGLAGAEQFF. DNA for the CDR3: TGTGCCAGCAGCTTAACTGGGCTAGCGGGAGCTGAGCAGTTCTTC.

The chain recombines TRBV6-6 with TRBJ2-3, with TRBD2 matching over 9 bases. V lost 5 bases, J lost 2 bases, and 5 bases stayed unmatched. This CDR3 region has 15 residues. Germline V CDR1 and CDR2: MNHNY, SVGAGI (reference sequence). Written as DNA, the CDR3 is TGTGCCAGCAGTGAGAAGCGGGGGGTCACAGATACGCAGTATTTT. Translating it yields CASSEKRGVTDTQYF.

This clone was detected only a few times. The chain has TRBV28 and TRBJ2-7; TRBD2 aligns across 14 bases. Looked up from germline, CDR1 is MDHEN and CDR2 is SYDVKM. The junction had 12 bases not matched to a gene; V was cut back by 3 bases and J by 5 bases. The CDR3 length is 18 residues. CDR3 DNA sequence: TGTGCCAGCAGTTTCGGGACTAAGGGACTAGCGGGAGTAGACGAGCAGTACTTC. This encodes CASSFGTKGLAGVDEQYF.

This clone has more than one count but fewer than ten. The J gene is TRBJ2-7, the V gene TRBV7-8, with 9 bases lining up with TRBD2. There are 16 residues in the CDR3. Germline CDR1 SGHVS, CDR2 FQNEAQ. Unmatched junction bases numbered 8, after V lost 5 bases and J lost 0 bases. The CDR3 sequence is CASSGKLAGVSYEQYF. The CDR3 DNA reads as TGTGCCAGCAGCGGGAAACTAGCGGGCGTCTCCTACGAGCAGTACTTC.

The chain links TRBV6-5 to TRBJ2-7; 7 positions match TRBD2. The CDR3 runs to 14 residues. V lost 2 bases, J lost 1 base, and 2 bases stayed unmatched. The V gene's germline CDR1 is MNHEY and CDR2 SVGAGI. CDR3 loop: CASSYGRVSYEQYF. CDR3 bases: TGTGCCAGCAGTTACGGGAGGGTATCCTACGAGCAGTACTTC.

The sample holds a few counts of this clone. V usage is TRBV4-3 and J usage is TRBJ2-7; TRBD2 matches 7 bases. V lost 1 base, J lost 2 bases, and 11 bases stayed unmatched. There are 17 residues in the CDR3. Looked up from germline, CDR1 is LGHNA and CDR2 is YSLEER. CDR3 DNA sequence: TGCGCCAGCAGCCAAGGGATTGCGAGCGGGACCACCTACGAGCAGTACTTC. Translation gives CASSQGIASGTTYEQYF.

This clone turned up a few times. The rearrangement uses TRBV18 and TRBJ1-3; 7 nucleotides align to TRBD1. The CDR3 runs to 18 residues. In germline, CDR1 is KGHSH, CDR2 LQKENI. Losses at the gene ends were 5 bases for V and 0 bases for J; bases not matched to a gene: 13. This chain's CDR3 is CASSDQGQYRSSGNTIYF. The DNA of the CDR3 is TGTGCCAGCTCAGACCAGGGACAGTACCGAAGCTCTGGAAACACCATATATTTT.

This clone was observed a few times. The genes are TRBV7-9 and TRBJ2-7, with D unresolved. CDR1 is SEHNR, CDR2 FQNEAQ, per germline (reference sequence). V lost 5 bases to trimming and J lost 4 bases, with 6 bases between them. The CDR3 sequence is 11 residues long. CDR3 in DNA: TGTGCCAGCAGCGGCATGTACGAGCAGTACTTC. Its translation is CASSGMYEQYF.

About this clone: The same CDR3 can be traced to other DNA sequences in this sample. The J gene is TRBJ2-5, the V gene TRBV5-1, with 9 bases fitting TRBD2. Germline CDR1 and CDR2: SGHRS and YFSETQ. With V trimmed by 0 bases and J by 0 bases, 0 bases remained unmatched. The CDR3 runs to 15 residues. CDR3 DNA sequence: TGCGCCAGCAGCTTGGGACTAGCGGACCAAGAGACCCAGTACTTC. Protein sequence: CASSLGLADQETQYF.

The chain carries TRBV7-6 and TRBJ2-1, with D perhaps TRBD1 (6 bases). Germline loops: CDR1 SGHVS, CDR2 FNYEAQ. CDR3 length: 16 residues. V lost 2 bases and J lost 1, with 12 bases in between. The CDR3 spells CASSLSQGGSYNEQFF. In DNA, the CDR3 is TGTGCCAGCAGCTTATCACAGGGTGGATCCTACAATGAGCAGTTCTTC.

V and J are TRBV7-3 and TRBJ2-1, with 7 bases lining up with TRBD2. With 5 bases clipped from V and 2 bases from J, the junction kept 9 bases outside the gene matches. Germline V CDR1 and CDR2: SGHTA, FQGTGA. The CDR3 totals 16 residues. The CDR3 spells CASSATPGTTYNEQFF. The CDR3, as DNA: TGTGCCAGCAGCGCGACTCCCGGGACTACCTACAATGAGCAGTTCTTC. Drawing the rest from reference TRBV7-3 and TRBJ2-1, the complete variable domain is GAGVSQTPSNKVTEKGKYVELRCDPISGHTALYWYRQSLGQGPEFLIYFQGTGAADDSGLPNDRFFAVRPEGSVSTLKIQRTERGDSAVYLCASSATPGTTYNEQFFGPGTRLTVL.

The genes are TRBV29-1 and TRBJ1-4; D is unresolved. Trimming stripped 4 bases from V and 0 bases from J, with 6 bases between. This CDR3 spans 13 amino acids. Per germline, CDR1 SQVTM and CDR2 ANQGSEA. Written as DNA, the CDR3 is TGCAGCGTTGCAACAGCAACTAATGAAAAACTGTTTTTT. As protein: CSVATATNEKLFF.

V usage is TRBV7-8 and J usage is TRBJ2-7; D unclear. V was shortened by 1 base and J by 0 bases, with 7 bases between the two germline ends. The CDR3 loop spans 14 amino acids. The germline CDR1 and CDR2 sequences are SGHVS and FQNEAQ. The CDR3 DNA is TGTGCCAGCAGCTTAGGTTTCAACTCCTACGAGCAGTACTTC. It yields the protein CASSLGFNSYEQYF. The complete variable domain, with remaining parts taken from reference TRBV7-8 and TRBJ2-7, reads GAGVSQSPRYKVAKRGQDVALRCDPISGHVSLFWYQQALGQGPEFLTYFQNEAQLDKSGLPSDRFFAERPEGSVSTLKIQRTQQEDSAVYLCASSLGFNSYEQYFGPGTRLTVT.

J is TRBJ1-5 and V is TRBV19; no clear D. The CDR3 has 15 residues. Trimming removed 7 bases from V and 4 bases from J, with 17 bases in between. Germline V gives CDR1 LNHDA, CDR2 SQIVND (reference sequence). The CDR3 sequence is CASTPDPYYNQPQHF. For the CDR3, the DNA is TGTGCCAGTACCCCCGACCCCTACTATAATCAGCCCCAGCATTTT.

This clone was seen more than once but under ten times. J is TRBJ2-5 and V is TRBV30, with 7 positions matching TRBD1. V shed 2 bases, J shed 4 bases, and the junction held 7 bases outside the gene matches. CDR1 and CDR2 from the germline V gene are GTSNPN and SVGIG (reference sequence). The CDR3 covers 14 residues. The CDR3 coding sequence is TGTGCCTGGAGTCCCGGACAGGCCGGAGAGACCCAGTACTTC. Protein: CAWSPGQAGETQYF.

The rearrangement links TRBV7-2 to TRBJ1-3; D remains unclear. CDR1 and CDR2 from the germline V gene are SGHTA and FQGNSA. Deletions cut 1 base from V and 0 bases from J, with 4 bases between. The CDR3 loop spans 14 amino acids. The CDR3 DNA follows: TGTGCCAGCAGCTTAGACAGCTCTGGAAACACCATATATTTT. Protein: CASSLDSSGNTIYF.

The V call is TRBV15, the J call TRBJ1-4; D is unclear. V was clipped by 0 bases and J by 3 bases, with 8 bases between them. There are 15 residues in the CDR3. Germline loops: CDR1 LNHNV, CDR2 YYDKDF (reference sequence). CDR3 protein: CATSRDNPSNEKLFF. CDR3 DNA: TGTGCCACCAGCAGAGATAATCCCTCTAATGAAAAACTGTTTTTT.

The chain carries TRBV2 and TRBJ1-1; D uncertain. Germline CDR1 and CDR2: SNHLY and FYNNEI. Trimming removed 4 bases from V and 2 bases from J, with 8 bases in between. This CDR3 is 13 amino acids long. The CDR3 spells CASSAQYNTEAFF. CDR3 in DNA: TGTGCCAGCAGTGCACAGTATAACACTGAAGCTTTCTTT.

The J gene is TRBJ2-1, the V gene TRBV5-1; tentatively, D is TRBD1 (6 bases). This CDR3 spans 13 amino acids. CDR1 is SGHRS and CDR2 is YFSETQ in the germline V gene. V was clipped by 3 bases and J by 4 bases, with 8 bases between them. CDR3 bases: TGCGCCAGCAGCTCCGGACAGTACAATGAGCAGTTCTTC. Translating it yields CASSSGQYNEQFF.

The J gene is TRBJ2-1, the V gene TRBV29-1, with TRBD2 matching over 7 bases. The germline V gene has CDR1 SQVTM and CDR2 ANQGSEA. J gave up 6 bases and V 5 bases, and 10 bases lay outside the gene matches. The CDR3 consists of 14 residues. The CDR3 DNA sequence: TGCAGCGTTCTGGGGCGGGAGTTCGCCAATGAGCAGTTCTTC. The encoded protein is CSVLGREFANEQFF.

This clone came up a few times. The same CDR3 is also encoded by other DNA sequences in this sample. The V call is TRBV18, the J call TRBJ2-5; the D is unclear. V gave up 3 bases and J gave up 1 base, with 9 bases separating them. The CDR3 is 14 residues long. In germline, CDR1 is KGHSH, CDR2 LQKENI. CDR3 nucleotides: TGTGCCAGCTCACCCCCCGGTCCCCAAGAGACCCAGTACTTC. Translated, it gives CASSPPGPQETQYF.